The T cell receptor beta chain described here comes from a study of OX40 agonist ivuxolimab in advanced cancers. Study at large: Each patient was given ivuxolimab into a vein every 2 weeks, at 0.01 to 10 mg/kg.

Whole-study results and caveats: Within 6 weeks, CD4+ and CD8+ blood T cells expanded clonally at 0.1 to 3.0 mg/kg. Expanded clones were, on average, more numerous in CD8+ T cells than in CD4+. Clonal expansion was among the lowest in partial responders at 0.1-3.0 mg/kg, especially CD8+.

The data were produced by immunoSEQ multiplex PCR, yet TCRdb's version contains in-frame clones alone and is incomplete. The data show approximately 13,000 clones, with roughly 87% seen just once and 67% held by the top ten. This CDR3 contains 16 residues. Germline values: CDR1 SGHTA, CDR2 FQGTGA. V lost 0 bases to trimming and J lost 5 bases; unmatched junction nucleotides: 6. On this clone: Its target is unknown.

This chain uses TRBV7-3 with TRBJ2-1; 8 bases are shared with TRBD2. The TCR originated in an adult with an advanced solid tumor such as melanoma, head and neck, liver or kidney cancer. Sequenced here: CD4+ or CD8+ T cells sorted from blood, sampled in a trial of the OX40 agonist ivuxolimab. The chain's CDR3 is CASSLTPGLGHNEQFF. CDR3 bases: TGTGCCAGCAGCTTAACCCCGGGACTAGGGCACAATGAGCAGTTCTTC.